This is a list of T cell receptor beta chains from one sample in a study of cytomegalovirus exposure and HLA in healthy donors. Some clones are missing from TCRdb's copy, which holds only in-frame ones; the method was immunoSEQ multiplex PCR. The repertoire has 45,000 to 55,000 clones, 60% to 85% of them found once; the top ten carry 8.1%. Sequencing was carried out using PBMCs. The receptors were sampled from a man under 40 in good health and CMV-seropositive. CDR3s include the opening cysteine and the closing phenylalanine or tryptophan. The order of the fields is CDR3 protein, J gene, CDR3 length, V gene.

CASSPGHDQPQHF	TRBJ1-5	13	TRBV6-6
CASSSSRGASYEQYF	TRBJ2-7	15	TRBV19
CASSIGSTGELFF	TRBJ2-2	13	TRBV5-6
CASSVAGFRDWGNQPQHF	TRBJ1-5	18	TRBV6-1
CASSVDRVNSPLHF	TRBJ1-6	14	TRBV6-5
CASSPAGGTYEQYF	TRBJ2-7	14	TRBV6-5
CASRPGRTAGYEQYF	.	15	TRBV27
CASRPGGVGYNEQFF	TRBJ2-1	15	TRBV5-6
CAWSVRSGRTIRLGELFF	TRBJ2-2	18	TRBV30
CASSYSMGDEQFF	TRBJ2-1	13	TRBV6-5
CASSFGLAGIDTQYF	TRBJ2-3	15	TRBV7-9
CASSRKTGDTEAFF	TRBJ1-1	14	TRBV5-4
CASSGRYNEQFF	TRBJ2-1	12	TRBV6-1
CSVREPGLAGGTDTQYF	TRBJ2-3	17	TRBV29-1
CASSSTERATNEKLFF	TRBJ1-4	16	TRBV28
CASSERDGGYTF	TRBJ1-2	12	TRBV27
CASSMDSEAFF	TRBJ1-1	11	TRBV19
CASSWTANIVEEAFF	TRBJ1-1	15	TRBV5-1
CSGEGGTLYEQYF	TRBJ2-7	13	TRBV29-1
CAWETSGYNEQFF	TRBJ2-1	13	TRBV30
CASSRDRDGNYGYTF	TRBJ1-2	15	TRBV5-1
CASSLRTGMNTEAFF	TRBJ1-1	15	TRBV5-6
CASSQETGSYEQYF	TRBJ2-7	14	TRBV5-6
CASSLGQMGANVLTF	TRBJ2-6	15	TRBV5-1
CASSPTGYYQPQHF	TRBJ1-5	14	TRBV18
CASRSVAGANVLTF	TRBJ2-6	14	TRBV19
CASSSVLRQGVYEQYF	TRBJ2-7	16	TRBV28
CASSFGVAFF	TRBJ1-1	10	TRBV28
CASSLDSRNEKLFF	TRBJ1-4	14	TRBV5-4
CAWSVLHSGYTF	TRBJ1-2	12	TRBV30
CASSLEGRVNQPQHF	TRBJ1-5	15	TRBV5-1
CASSPTGSYEQYF	TRBJ2-7	13	TRBV5-6
CASSDRGRTQYF	TRBJ2-5	12	TRBV2
CASSRAPYGYTF	TRBJ1-2	12	TRBV11-2
CASSLDPSTAQDTQYF	TRBJ2-3	16	TRBV11-2
CASIPGQGAYGYTF	TRBJ1-2	14	TRBV2
CASSAGGLAKNIQYF	TRBJ2-4	15	TRBV6-5
CASRAPGTGVTSNQPQHF	TRBJ1-5	18	TRBV28
CASSPHREGTEAFF	TRBJ1-1	14	TRBV28
CASRGRTKDTQYF	TRBJ2-3	13	TRBV5-1
CAWSAGGPYLEQYF	TRBJ2-7	14	TRBV30
CASSPGGNEKLFF	TRBJ1-4	13	TRBV28
CASSLRFGGASGGAYEQYF	TRBJ2-7	19	TRBV11-2
CASSIGRRMNTGELFF	TRBJ2-2	16	TRBV19
CASSEQVGSGTGDYEQYF	TRBJ2-7	18	TRBV4-2
CASSLSSGGVKETQYF	TRBJ2-5	16	TRBV11-2
CASSHIRQANEKLFF	TRBJ1-4	15	TRBV6-6
CASSSNTGGRETQYF	TRBJ2-5	15	TRBV5-1
CASSSRDRGNTGELFF	TRBJ2-2	16	TRBV7-9
CASSLDRERSPLHF	TRBJ1-6	14	TRBV7-8
CASIGVNPNNSPLHF	TRBJ1-6	15	TRBV2
CASSSGHRNQPQHF	TRBJ1-5	14	TRBV7-6
CASRLTGNTIYF	TRBJ1-3	12	TRBV7-8
CASSWKKAGGIQETQYF	TRBJ2-5	17	TRBV5-4
CASRDTTANTGELFF	TRBJ2-2	15	TRBV6-1
CASSRSSGQETQYF	TRBJ2-5	14	TRBV2
CASSPGQGAGSPLHF	TRBJ1-6	15	TRBV7-3
CASSLDRGPDTQYF	TRBJ2-3	14	TRBV4-1
CASRTSGGAWAQYF	TRBJ2-3	14	TRBV27
CASSRGTEAFF	TRBJ1-1	11	TRBV6-5